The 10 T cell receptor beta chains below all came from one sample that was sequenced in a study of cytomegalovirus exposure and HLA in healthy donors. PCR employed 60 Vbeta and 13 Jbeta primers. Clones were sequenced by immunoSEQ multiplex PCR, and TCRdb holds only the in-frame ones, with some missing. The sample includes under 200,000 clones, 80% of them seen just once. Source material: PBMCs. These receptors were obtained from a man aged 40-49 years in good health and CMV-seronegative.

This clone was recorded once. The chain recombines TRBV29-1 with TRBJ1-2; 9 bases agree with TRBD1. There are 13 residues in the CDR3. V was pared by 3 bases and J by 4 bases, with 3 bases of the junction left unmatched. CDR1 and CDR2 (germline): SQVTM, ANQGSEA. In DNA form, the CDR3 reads TGCAGCGTTGACGGGACAGGGACCTATGGCTACACCTTC. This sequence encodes CSVDGTGTYGYTF. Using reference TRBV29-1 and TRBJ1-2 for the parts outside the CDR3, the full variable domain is SAVISQKPSRDICQRGTSLTIQCQVDSQVTMMFWYRQQPGQSLTLIATANQGSEATYESGFVIDKFPISRPNLTFSTLTVSNMSPEDSSIYLCSVDGTGTYGYTFGSGTRLTVV.

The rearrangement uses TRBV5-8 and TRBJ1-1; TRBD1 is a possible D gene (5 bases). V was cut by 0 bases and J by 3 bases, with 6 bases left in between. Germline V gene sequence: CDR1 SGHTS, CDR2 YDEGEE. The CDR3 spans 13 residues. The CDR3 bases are TGTGCCAGCAGCTTGGGCAGGGACACTGAAGCTTTCTTT. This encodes CASSLGRDTEAFF.

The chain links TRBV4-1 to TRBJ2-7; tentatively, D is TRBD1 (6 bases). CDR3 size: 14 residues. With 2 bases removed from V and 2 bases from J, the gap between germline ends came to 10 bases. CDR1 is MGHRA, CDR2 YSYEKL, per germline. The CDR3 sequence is CASSQLGTTYEQYF. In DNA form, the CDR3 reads TGCGCCAGCAGCCAACTTGGGACAACCTACGAGCAGTACTTC.

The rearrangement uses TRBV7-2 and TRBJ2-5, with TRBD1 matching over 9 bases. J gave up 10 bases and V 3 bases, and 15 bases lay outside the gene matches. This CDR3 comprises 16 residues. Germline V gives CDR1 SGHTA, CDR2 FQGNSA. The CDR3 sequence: CASSLATGTGNAVQYF. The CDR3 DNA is TGTGCCAGCAGCTTGGCAACCGGGACAGGGAATGCGGTCCAGTACTTC.

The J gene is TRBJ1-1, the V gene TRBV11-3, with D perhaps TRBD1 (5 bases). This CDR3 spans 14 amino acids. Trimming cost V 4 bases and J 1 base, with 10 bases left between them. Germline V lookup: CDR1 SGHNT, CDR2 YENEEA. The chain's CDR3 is CASSWGDQNTEAFF. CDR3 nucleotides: TGTGCCAGCAGCTGGGGGGACCAGAACACTGAAGCTTTCTTT.

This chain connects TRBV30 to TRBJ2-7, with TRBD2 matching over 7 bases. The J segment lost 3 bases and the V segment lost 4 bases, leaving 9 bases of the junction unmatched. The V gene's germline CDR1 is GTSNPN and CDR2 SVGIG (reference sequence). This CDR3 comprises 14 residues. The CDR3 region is CAWIREGRSYEQYF. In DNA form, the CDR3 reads TGTGCCTGGATCAGGGAGGGCCGGAGCTACGAGCAGTACTTC. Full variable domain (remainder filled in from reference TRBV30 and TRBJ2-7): SQTIHQWPATLVQPVGSPLSLECTVEGTSNPNLYWYRQAAGRGLQLLFYSVGIGQISSEVPQNLSASRPQDRQFILSSKKLLLSDSGFYLCAWIREGRSYEQYFGPGTRLTVT.

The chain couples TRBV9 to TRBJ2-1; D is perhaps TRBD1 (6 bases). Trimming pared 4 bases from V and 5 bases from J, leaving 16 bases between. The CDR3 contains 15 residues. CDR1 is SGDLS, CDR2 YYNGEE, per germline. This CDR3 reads CASSTSAGTHNEQFF. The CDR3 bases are TGTGCCAGCAGCACCAGCGCCGGGACACACAATGAGCAGTTCTTC. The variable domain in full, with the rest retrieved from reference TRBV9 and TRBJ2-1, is DSGVTQTPKHLITATGQRVTLRCSPRSGDLSVYWYQQSLDQGLQFLIQYYNGEERAKGNILERFSAQQFPDLHSELNLSSLELGDSALYFCASSTSAGTHNEQFFGPGTRLTVL.

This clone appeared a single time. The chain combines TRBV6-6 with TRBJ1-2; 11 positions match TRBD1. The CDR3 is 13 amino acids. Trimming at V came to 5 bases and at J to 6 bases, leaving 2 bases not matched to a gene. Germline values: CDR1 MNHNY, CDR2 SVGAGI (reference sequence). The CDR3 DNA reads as TGTGCCAGCAGTCGGGACAGGGGGGATGGCTACACCTTC. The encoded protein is CASSRDRGDGYTF.

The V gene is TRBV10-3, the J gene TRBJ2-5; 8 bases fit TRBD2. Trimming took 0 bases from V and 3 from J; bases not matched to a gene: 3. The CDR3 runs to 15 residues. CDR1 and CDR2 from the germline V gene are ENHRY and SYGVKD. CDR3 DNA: TGTGCCATCAGTGAGTCCTTAGCGGGGAAAGAGACCCAGTACTTC. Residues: CAISESLAGKETQYF.

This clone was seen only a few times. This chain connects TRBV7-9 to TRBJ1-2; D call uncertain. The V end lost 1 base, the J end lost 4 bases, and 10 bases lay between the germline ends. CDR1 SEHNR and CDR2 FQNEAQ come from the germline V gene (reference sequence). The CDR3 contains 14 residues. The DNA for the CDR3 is TGTGCCAGCAGCTTAGAGGAGGGCCTCTATGGCTACACCTTC. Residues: CASSLEEGLYGYTF.